The clone carrying this T cell receptor (beta chain) was counted at least ten times. The entry originates in a study of blood T cells in healthy people across ages. V was pared by 5 bases and J by 3 bases, with 7 bases of the junction left unmatched. Germline CDR1 reads SGHRS; CDR2 reads YFSETQ. CDR3 length: 15 amino acids. A J-beta primer mix and a sample-barcoded 5' primer were used in a second PCR of about 7 to 12 cycles. A single record per CDR3 protein comes from TCRdb applying MiXCR to the 5' RACE reads. The sample has roughly 900,000 distinct CDR3 sequences, under 50% seen once; the top ten hold about an eighth.

Sequenced input: blood. The clonotype originates from a man aged 30 to 39 in good health. The chain employs TRBV5-1 and TRBJ2-3; 9 bases line up with TRBD1. The CDR3 nucleotides read TGCGCCAGCAGTACCGGACAGGGGCGGACAGATACGCAGTATTTT. Translated: CASSTGQGRTDTQYF.